The present T cell receptor beta chain was sequenced within a study of sequential checkpoint blockade in melanoma. Regarding treatment: randomized to nivolumab then ipilimumab (arm A) or the reverse (arm B). None of the patients previously received DNA-damaging chemotherapy. TCRdb's table, derived via immunoSEQ multiplex PCR, lists solely in-frame clones and lacks some. In the table there are about 35,000 clones, around four fifths of which are singletons. The V segment lost 3 bases and the J segment 3 bases; nucleotides outside the gene matches: 8. This CDR3 has 15 amino acids. Germline V gene lookup returns CDR1 SGHRS and CDR2 YFSETQ.

The chain combines TRBV5-1 with TRBJ2-7; 8 bases agree with TRBD1. Source: CD8+ T cells sorted from blood (inferred from file names), taken from a patient given nivolumab and ipilimumab in sequence. This clonotype was sampled from a human donor with melanoma. CDR3 sequence reads: CASSWGTGFRYEQYF. The DNA of the CDR3 is TGCGCCAGCAGCTGGGGGACAGGTTTTCGCTACGAGCAGTACTTC.